The clone carrying this T cell receptor (beta chain) was seen repeatedly, ten times or more. Its antigen is not known. Germline V gene data show CDR1 as SGHTA and CDR2 as FQGTGA. V was shortened by 5 bases and J by 2 bases, with 8 bases between the two germline ends. The CDR3 is 13 residues long. This entry is derived from a study of T cells in Graves' hyperthyroidism and ophthalmopathy. Notes on the study in general: Clonotypes that were expanded in thyroid above 0.001 mostly appeared in blood too.

From RNA transcripts, TCR beta CDR3 regions were amplified. First-round RT-PCR with HTBI primers amplified the TCR CDR3 region. TCRdb used MiXCR to reprocess the multiplex PCR reads, holding one entry per CDR3 protein. The table shows 350,000 or so distinct CDR3 sequences, with 15% to 20% occurring only once. This chain uses TRBV7-3 with TRBJ2-3; D remains unclear. The sample consisted of blood. The sequence came from a woman between 50 and 59 years old with Graves' hyperthyroidism. This CDR3 is CASSPRNTDTQYF. The CDR3 DNA follows: TGTGCCAGCAGCCCACGTAACACAGATACGCAGTATTTT.